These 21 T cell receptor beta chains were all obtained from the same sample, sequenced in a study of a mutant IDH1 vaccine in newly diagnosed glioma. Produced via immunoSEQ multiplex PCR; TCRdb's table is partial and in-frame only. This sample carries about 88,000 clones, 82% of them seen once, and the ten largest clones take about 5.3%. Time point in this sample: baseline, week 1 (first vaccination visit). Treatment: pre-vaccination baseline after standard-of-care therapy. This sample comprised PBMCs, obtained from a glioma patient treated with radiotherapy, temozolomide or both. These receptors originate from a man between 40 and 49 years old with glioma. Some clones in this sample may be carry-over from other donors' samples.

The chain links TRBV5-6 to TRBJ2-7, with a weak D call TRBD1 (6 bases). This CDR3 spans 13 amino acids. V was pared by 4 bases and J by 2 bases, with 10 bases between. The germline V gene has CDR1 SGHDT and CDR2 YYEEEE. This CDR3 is CASSLDRTYEQYF. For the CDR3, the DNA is TGTGCCAGCAGCCTGGACAGAACCTACGAGCAGTACTTC.

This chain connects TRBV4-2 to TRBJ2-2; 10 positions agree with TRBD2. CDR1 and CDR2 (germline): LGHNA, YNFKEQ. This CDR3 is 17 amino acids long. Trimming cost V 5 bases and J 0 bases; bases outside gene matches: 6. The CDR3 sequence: CASSSPSGGANTGELFF. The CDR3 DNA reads TGTGCCAGCAGCAGTCCGAGCGGGGGGGCGAACACCGGGGAGCTGTTTTTT.

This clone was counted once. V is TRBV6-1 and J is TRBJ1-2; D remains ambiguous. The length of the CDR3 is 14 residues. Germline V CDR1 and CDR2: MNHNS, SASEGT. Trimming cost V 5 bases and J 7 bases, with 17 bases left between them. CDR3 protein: CASSSLGGMSGYTF. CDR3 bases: TGTGCCAGCAGTTCGCTGGGAGGGATGAGTGGCTACACCTTC.

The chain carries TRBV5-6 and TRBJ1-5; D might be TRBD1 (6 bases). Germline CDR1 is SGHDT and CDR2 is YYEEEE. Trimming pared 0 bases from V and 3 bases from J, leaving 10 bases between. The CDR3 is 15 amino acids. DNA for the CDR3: TGTGCCAGCAGCTTGGTAGGGGACACCAATCAGCCCCAGCATTTT. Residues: CASSLVGDTNQPQHF.

CDR3 amino acids: CASSLGAVGNQPQHF. Here the CDR3 DNA reads TGTGCCAGCAGCCTGGGGGCAGTAGGCAATCAGCCCCAGCATTTT. V gene TRBV5-6 combines with J gene TRBJ1-5, with D perhaps matching TRBD1 (6 bases). Germline V gene data show CDR1 as SGHDT and CDR2 as YYEEEE. This CDR3 contains 15 residues. Trimming took off 4 bases at V and 2 bases at J, with 13 bases between the two ends.

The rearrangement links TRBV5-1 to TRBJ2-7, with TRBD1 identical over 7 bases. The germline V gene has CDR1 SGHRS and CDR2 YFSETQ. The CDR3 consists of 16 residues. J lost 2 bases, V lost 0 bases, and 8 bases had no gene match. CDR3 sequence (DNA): TGCGCCAGCAGCTTGGGGACAGGTAACGTGGCCTACGAGCAGTACTTC. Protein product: CASSLGTGNVAYEQYF.

The CDR3 DNA sequence: TGTGCCAGCAGCCATGGACTAGGGTACACTGAAGCTTTCTTT. Translating gives CASSHGLGYTEAFF. The V and J genes are TRBV7-9 and TRBJ1-1; no clear D gene. The CDR3 has 14 residues. Germline values: CDR1 SEHNR, CDR2 FQNEAQ (reference sequence). Trimming took off 5 bases at V and 3 bases at J, with 13 bases between the two ends.

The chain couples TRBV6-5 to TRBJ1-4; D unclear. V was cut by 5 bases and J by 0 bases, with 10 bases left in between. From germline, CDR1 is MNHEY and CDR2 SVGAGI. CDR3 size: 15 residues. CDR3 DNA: TGTGCCAGCAGTAATACAGCTGCAACTAATGAAAAACTGTTTTTT. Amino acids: CASSNTAATNEKLFF.

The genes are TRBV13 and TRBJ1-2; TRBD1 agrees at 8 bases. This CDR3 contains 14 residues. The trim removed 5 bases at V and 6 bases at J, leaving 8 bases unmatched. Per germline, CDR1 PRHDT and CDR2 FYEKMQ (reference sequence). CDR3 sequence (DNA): TGTGCCAGCAGCCCGCAGGGGGCGGGGAATGGCTACACCTTC. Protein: CASSPQGAGNGYTF.

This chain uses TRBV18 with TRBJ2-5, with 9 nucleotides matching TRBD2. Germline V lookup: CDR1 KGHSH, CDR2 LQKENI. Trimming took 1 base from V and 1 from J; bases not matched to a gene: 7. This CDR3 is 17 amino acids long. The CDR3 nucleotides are TGTGCCAGCTCACCACGAGCGGGGGGCTCCTCCCAAGAGACCCAGTACTTC. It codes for CASSPRAGGSSQETQYF.

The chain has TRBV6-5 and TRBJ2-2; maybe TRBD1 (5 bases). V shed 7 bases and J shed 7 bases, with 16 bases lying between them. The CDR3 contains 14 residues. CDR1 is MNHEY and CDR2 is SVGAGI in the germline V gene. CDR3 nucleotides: TGTGCCAGCACAAACAGGCCCTGGGGCGGGGAGCTGTTTTTT. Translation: CASTNRPWGGELFF.

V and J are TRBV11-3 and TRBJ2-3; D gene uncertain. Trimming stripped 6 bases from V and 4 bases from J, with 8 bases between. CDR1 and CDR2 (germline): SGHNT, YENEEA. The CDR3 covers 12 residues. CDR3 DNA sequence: TGTGCCAGCAGTTCGGTCGCAGATACGCAGTATTTT. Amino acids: CASSSVADTQYF. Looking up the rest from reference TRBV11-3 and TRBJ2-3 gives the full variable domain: EAGVVQSPRYKIIEKKQPVAFWCNPISGHNTLYWYLQNLGQGPELLIRYENEEAVDDSQLPKDRFSAERLKGVDSTLKIQPAELGDSAVYLCASSSVADTQYFGPGTRLTVL.

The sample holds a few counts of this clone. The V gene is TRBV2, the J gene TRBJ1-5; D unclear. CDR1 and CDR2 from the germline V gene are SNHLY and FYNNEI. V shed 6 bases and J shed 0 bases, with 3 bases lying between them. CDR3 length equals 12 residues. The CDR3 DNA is TGTGCCAGCAGGTATAGCAATCAGCCCCAGCATTTT. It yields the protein CASRYSNQPQHF.

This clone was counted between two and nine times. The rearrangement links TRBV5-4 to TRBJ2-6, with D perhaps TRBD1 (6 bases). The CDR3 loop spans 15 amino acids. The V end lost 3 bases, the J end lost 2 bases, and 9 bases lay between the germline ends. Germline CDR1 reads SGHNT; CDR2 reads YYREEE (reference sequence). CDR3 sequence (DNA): TGTGCCAGCAGCTCCAGACAGGCTGGGGCCAACGTCCTGACTTTC. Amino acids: CASSSRQAGANVLTF.

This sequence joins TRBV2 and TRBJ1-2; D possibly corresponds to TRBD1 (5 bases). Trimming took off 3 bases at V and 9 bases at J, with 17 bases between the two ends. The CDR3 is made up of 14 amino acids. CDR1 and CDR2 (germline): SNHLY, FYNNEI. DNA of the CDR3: TGTGCCAGCAGTGAGTCGCGGGGGGGAGAGCGCTACACCTTC. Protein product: CASSESRGGERYTF.

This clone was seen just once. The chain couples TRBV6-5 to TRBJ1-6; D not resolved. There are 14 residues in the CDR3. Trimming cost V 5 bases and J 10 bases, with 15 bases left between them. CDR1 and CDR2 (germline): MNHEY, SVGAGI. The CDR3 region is CASSQSYSASPLHF. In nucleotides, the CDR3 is TGTGCCAGCAGTCAGTCCTACTCAGCGTCACCCCTCCACTTT.

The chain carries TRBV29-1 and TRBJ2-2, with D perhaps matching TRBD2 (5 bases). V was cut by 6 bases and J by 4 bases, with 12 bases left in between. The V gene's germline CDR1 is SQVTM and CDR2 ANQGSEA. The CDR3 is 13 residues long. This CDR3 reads CSVTRARTGELFF. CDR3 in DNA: TGCAGCGTGACGAGGGCCCGCACCGGGGAGCTGTTTTTT.

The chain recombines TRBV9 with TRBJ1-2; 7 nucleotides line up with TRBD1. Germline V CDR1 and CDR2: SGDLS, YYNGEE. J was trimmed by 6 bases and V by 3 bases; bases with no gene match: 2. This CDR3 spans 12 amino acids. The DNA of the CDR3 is TGTGCCAGCAGCGCAGACAGGGATGGCTACACCTTC. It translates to CASSADRDGYTF.

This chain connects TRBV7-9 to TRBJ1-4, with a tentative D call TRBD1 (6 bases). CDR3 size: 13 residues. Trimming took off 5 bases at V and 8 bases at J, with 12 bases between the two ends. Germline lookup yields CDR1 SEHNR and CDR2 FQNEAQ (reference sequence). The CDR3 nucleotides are TGTGCCAGCAGCCCACGGACAGAAGAAAAACTGTTTTTT. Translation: CASSPRTEEKLFF.

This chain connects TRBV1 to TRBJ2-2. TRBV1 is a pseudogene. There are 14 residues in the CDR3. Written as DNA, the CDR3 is TGCACCAGCAGCCGGGAAAGGAACACCGGGGAGCTGTTTTTT. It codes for CTSSRERNTGELFF.

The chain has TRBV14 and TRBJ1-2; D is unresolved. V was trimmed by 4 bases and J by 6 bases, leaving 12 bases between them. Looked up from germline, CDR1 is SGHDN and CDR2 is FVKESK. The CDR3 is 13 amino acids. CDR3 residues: CASSPTPWDGYTF. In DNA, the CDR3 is TGTGCCAGCAGCCCAACGCCGTGGGATGGCTACACCTTC. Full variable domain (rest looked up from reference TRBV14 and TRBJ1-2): EAGVTQFPSHSVIEKGQTVTLRCDPISGHDNLYWYRRVMGKEIKFLLHFVKESKQDESGMPNNRFLAERTGGTYSTLKVQPAELEDSGVYFCASSPTPWDGYTFGSGTRLTVV.